This T cell receptor (beta chain) was recorded in a study of T cells in Graves' hyperthyroidism and ophthalmopathy (dated by TCRdb to about 2019). Regarding the research as a whole: Peripheral blood samples were taken at the time of initial diagnosis, prior to any treatment. The 100 discovery patients were divided at random into training and test sets in a 7:3 ratio. Once sampling was done, hyperthyroidism patients were given methimazole at a starting dose of 30 mg daily, whereas ophthalmopathy patients were given high-dose intravenous methylprednisolone. To identify TCR V-J signatures that set the groups apart, the researchers used a discovery cohort of 90 to 100 patients, made up of around 42 with Graves' ophthalmopathy and 55 to 65 with stable Graves' hyperthyroidism. TCR Vbeta CDR3 sequencing of approximately 140 peripheral blood samples (approximately 44 ophthalmopathy, under 80 hyperthyroidism and roughly 17 progressor patients) is reported in the paper. The study also compared thyroid tissue and blood T-cell repertoires from roughly 6 Graves' hyperthyroidism patients. Whether ophthalmopathy could be predicted prospectively was tested in an independent validation cohort made up of approximately 19 hyperthyroidism patients plus 17 patients who later progressed to ophthalmopathy. What the research found in general, with its limitations: During validation, the model predicted progression to ophthalmopathy a median of about 6.5 months ahead of onset, with 60% to 71% sensitivity and around 73% specificity. Sample size was not statistically predetermined, and investigators were not blinded to group allocation. Most expanded thyroid clonotypes (frequency above 0.001) were also detected in blood, a finding suggesting that blood repertoires may reflect thyroid immune responses. Ophthalmopathy was separated from stable hyperthyroidism by a 13 V-J signature model, with over 85% sensitivity and roughly 84% specificity obtained in cross-validation and 80%/75% obtained in testing.

Amplification of TCR beta CDR3 regions was carried out from RNA transcripts. The TCR CDR3 was subjected to a first round of RT-PCR using the HTBI primer set and the Qiagen OneStep RT-PCR kit. The libraries were constructed in a second round of multiplex PCR and then size-selected and purified. Libraries were sequenced paired-end with 100 bp reads on an Illumina HiSeq2000. The original pipeline was this. Raw data were processed with SOAPnuke, discarding reads with adapters, uncalled bases, mean Phred below 15, or no exact constant-primer or identifier match. COPE v1.2.5 was used to merge the high-quality paired reads, and each unique nucleotide sequence was defined as a clonotype. MiTCR v1.1 was used to align the clonotypes against IMGT TRBV, TRBD and TRBJ reference segments. Only V-J combinations with frequency above 0.0001, covering about 99% of repertoires, were analysed. The TCS score was defined as the ratio of F50 (clonal expansion) to E x V (chaos), calculated using BLOSUM62-based TCRdist between CDR3 peptides within each V-J. Welch's t-statistics and random forest reduced fewer than 550 V-J features to roughly 13, which were used in a naive Bayes classifier (R e1071). TCRdb itself trimmed the public reads at Q25 with fastp, ran MiXCR and retained productive beta chains. Merged by CDR3 protein, the rows form single entries marked with the most common genes and DNA. These V and J calls rely on TCRdb rather than the paper's analysis. The table for this sample lists under 550,000 distinct CDR3 sequences; around 15% of them were counted only once. Approximately 5.3% of the sample rests with the top ten.

Cut back by 4 bases and 0 bases, the V and J ends lie 10 bases apart. CDR1 and CDR2 were assigned from the germline V gene as MNHNS and SASEGT. The CDR3 starts with the cysteine, ends with the phenylalanine, and has 15 residues. Only CDR3 DNA remains: 45 bases, in frame from the first base. Graves' hyperthyroidism was defined as stable when no progression to ophthalmopathy occurred over 18 months of follow-up. Hyperthyroidism patients were aged 18 to 65 years and newly diagnosed, with disease duration of less than 2 months. The study excluded patients with uncontrolled infections, other autoimmune diseases, pregnancy or lactation. Diagnoses relied on clinical symptoms, serum thyroxine and TRAb, thyroid ultrasound and orbital computed tomography. PBMCs were separated from roughly 9.6 ml of fresh peripheral blood using Ficoll-Paque density gradient centrifugation. Total RNA was extracted using Trizol reagent, and RNA quality was assessed on an Agilent 2100 Bioanalyzer.

This clonotype was detected many times. Its target antigen remains unknown. Base-call qualities are not available, and no considerably larger clone is one nucleotide away. This chain is built from TRBV6-1 and TRBJ1-5, with a weak D call of TRBD1 (5 bases match). The receptor was isolated from a woman between 18 and 29 years old with Graves' hyperthyroidism. The material sequenced was blood. The CDR3 has the sequence CASSGQQNSNQPQHF. The DNA sequence follows: TGTGCCAGCAGTGGACAGCAAAATAGCAATCAGCCCCAGCATTTT.